The next 6 T cell receptor beta chains were all read from a single sample in a study of vaccination effects on CD4 cells after COVID-19. Antigens of these TCRs are unknown. Clones were sequenced by immunoSEQ multiplex PCR, and TCRdb holds only the in-frame ones, with some missing. The repertoire has 41,000 or so clones, under 85% of them found once; the top ten carry 2.9%. Expansion with viral peptide pools was applied to antigen-specific CD4+ T cells by the ViraFEST assay prior to sequencing. Researchers isolated CD4+ T cells once less than 13 days of culture had elapsed. None of the vaccinated had previously contracted SARS-CoV-2, and their nucleocapsid antibodies tested negative. This specimen consisted of CD4+ T cells from PBMCs cultured with HCoV-NL63 spike peptides, obtained before COVID-19 vaccination. The origin of the receptors is a human donor who received a COVID-19 vaccine.

The rearrangement joins TRBV3-1 (or the pseudogene TRBV3-2) to TRBJ1-1, with D hard to call. This CDR3 comprises 13 residues. V was trimmed by 6 bases and J by 2 bases, leaving 10 bases between them. Germline loops: CDR1 LGHDT, CDR2 YNNKEL (reference sequence). The CDR3 coding sequence is TGTGCCAGCAGACGCGGACTCAACACTGAAGCTTTCTTT. This codes for CASRRGLNTEAFF.

This clone occurred once. V gene TRBV6-5 combines with J gene TRBJ1-1; D gene uncertain. The CDR3 spans 14 residues. Trimming took 2 bases from V and 0 from J, leaving 7 bases between them. Per germline, CDR1 MNHEY and CDR2 SVGAGI. As DNA, the CDR3 is TGTGCCAGCAGTTACGGAAGGATGAACACTGAAGCTTTCTTT. Its protein product is CASSYGRMNTEAFF.

The rearrangement joins TRBV27 to TRBJ2-7; perhaps TRBD2 as D (6 bases). CDR1 and CDR2 from the germline V gene are MNHEY and SMNVEV (reference sequence). There are 13 residues in the CDR3. Trimming took off 0 bases at V and 6 bases at J, with 9 bases between the two ends. The CDR3 loop reads CASSLSSRGEQYV. CDR3 bases: TGTGCCAGCAGTTTATCCTCGCGGGGCGAGCAGTACGTC.

The chain has TRBV5-1 and TRBJ2-1; D gene uncertain. V was clipped by 0 bases and J by 6 bases, with 10 bases between them. Germline CDR1 is SGHRS and CDR2 is YFSETQ. This CDR3 spans 14 amino acids. The CDR3 DNA reads as TGCGCCAGCAGCTTGGGGGTTTCGGGCAATGAGCAGTTCTTC. It specifies CASSLGVSGNEQFF.

The chain combines TRBV3-1 (or the pseudogene TRBV3-2) with TRBJ1-4; D gene unclear. Germline V gene sequence: CDR1 LGHDT, CDR2 YNNKEL (reference sequence). This CDR3 spans 15 amino acids. Deletions cut 5 bases from V and 7 bases from J, with 17 bases between. As DNA, the CDR3 is TGTGCCAGCAGCTCCCGGGGAGGGTGGGGTGAAAAACTGTTTTTT. Protein product: CASSSRGGWGEKLFF.

This chain uses TRBV6-2 or TRBV6-3 with TRBJ2-7; D could derive from TRBD1 or TRBD2 (5 bases each). CDR3 length: 13 residues. The germline V and J ends were trimmed by 5 bases and 2 bases, with 10 bases remaining between them. Per the germline V gene, CDR1 is MNHEY and CDR2 is SVGEGT. Here the CDR3 reads CASSRDGAYEQYV. The CDR3 DNA reads as TGTGCCAGCAGTAGGGACGGAGCCTACGAGCAGTACGTC.